This T cell receptor (beta chain) came from a study of shared clonotypes between healthy human individuals. Across the whole study: The cohort had a couple of women and a few men, ages 18 to 49.

This clone was seen more than once but under ten times. Every one of the donors was a Caucasian adult that lived in Nashville, Tennessee. Sorted-subset replicate PCRs used about 0.2 ug of genomic DNA. This amount corresponded to about 30,000 T cell genomes. Clones were read by immunoSEQ multiplex PCR, and TCRdb kept only the in-frame ones, dropping some. Here the sample spans roughly 2,500,000 clones, 93% being singletons. This CDR3 has 13 residues. V was clipped by 5 bases and J by 5 bases, with 12 bases between them. Germline lookup yields CDR1 MDHEN and CDR2 SYDVKM. This receptor was taken from a man between 18 and 29 years old in good health. Some clones in this sample may be carry-over from other donors' samples. Material: naive CD4+ T cells from PBMCs. The subset was: CD45RA+ positively selected. The rearrangement links TRBV28 to TRBJ1-1; the D is unclear. CDR3 coding DNA: TGTGCCAGCAGTGCTCCCGGTAGGACTGAAGCTTTCTTT. It yields the protein CASSAPGRTEAFF. Filled out from reference TRBV28 and TRBJ1-1, the complete variable domain reads DVKVTQSSRYLVKRTGEKVFLECVQDMDHENMFWYRQDPGLGLRLIYFSYDVKMKEKGDIPEGYSVSREKKERFSLILESASTNQTSMYLCASSAPGRTEAFFGQGTRLTVV.